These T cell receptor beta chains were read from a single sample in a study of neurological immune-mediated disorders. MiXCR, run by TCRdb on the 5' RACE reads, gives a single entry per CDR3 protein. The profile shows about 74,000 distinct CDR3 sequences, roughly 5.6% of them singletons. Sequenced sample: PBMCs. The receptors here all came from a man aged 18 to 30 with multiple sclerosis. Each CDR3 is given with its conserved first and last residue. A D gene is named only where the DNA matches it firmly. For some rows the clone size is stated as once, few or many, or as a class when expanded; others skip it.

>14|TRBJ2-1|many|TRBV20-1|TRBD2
TGCAGTGCTAGAAGGGAGCGGGAGGTCGATGAGCAGTTCTTC
CSARREREVDEQFF
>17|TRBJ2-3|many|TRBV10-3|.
TGTGCCATCAGGGATTACCGCAGGGGTGGAAGCACAGATACGCAGTATTTT
CAIRDYRRGGSTDTQYF
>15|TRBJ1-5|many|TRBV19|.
TGTGCCAGTATTAGCAGGGACCTGTACGGTCAGCCCCAGCATTTT
CASISRDLYGQPQHF
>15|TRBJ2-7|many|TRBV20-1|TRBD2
TGCAGTGCTAGACTAGGACTAGCGGCCGACTACGAGCAGTACTTC
CSARLGLAADYEQYF
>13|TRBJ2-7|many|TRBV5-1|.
TGCGCCAGCACCACAAGATCAGGAAACGAGCAGTACTTC
CASTTRSGNEQYF
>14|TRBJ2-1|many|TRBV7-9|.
TGTGCCAGCAGCCGTACCCAATCCCACAATGAGCAGTTCTTC
CASSRTQSHNEQFF
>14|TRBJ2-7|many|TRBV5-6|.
TGTGCCAGCAGCTTAATAGACCGCCTCTACGAGCAGTACTTC
CASSLIDRLYEQYF
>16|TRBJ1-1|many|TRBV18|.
TGTGCCAGCTCACCACGGGGGTTGGTCGGACCAACTGAAGCTTTCTTT
CASSPRGLVGPTEAFF
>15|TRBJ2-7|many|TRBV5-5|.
TGTGCCAGCAGCTTGGAGGGCCGGAGCTCCTACGAGCAGTACTTC
CASSLEGRSSYEQYF
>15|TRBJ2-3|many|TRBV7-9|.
TGTGCCAGCAGCTTAGTAGCTGGGGACACAGATACGCAGTATTTT
CASSLVAGDTDTQYF
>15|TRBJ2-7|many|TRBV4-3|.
TGCGCCAGCAGCCAAGATCGAGACCGAGCCTACGAGCAGTACTTC
CASSQDRDRAYEQYF
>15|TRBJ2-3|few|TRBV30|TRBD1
TGTGCCTGGAGCCCCGGGACAGGGGCGACGGATACGCAGTATTTT
CAWSPGTGATDTQYF
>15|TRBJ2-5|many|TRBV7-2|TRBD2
TGTGCCAGCAGCTTCGGGAGCGGGAGAGGGCAGACCCAGTACTTC
CASSFGSGRGQTQYF
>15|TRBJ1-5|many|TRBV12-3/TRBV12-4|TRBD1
TGTGCCAGCACAAAGGACAGGGGGCTCAATCAGCCCCAGCATTTT
CASTKDRGLNQPQHF
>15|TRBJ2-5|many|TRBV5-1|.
TGCGCCAGCAGCCCACAGGGCCTATACCAAGAGACCCAGTACTTC
CASSPQGLYQETQYF
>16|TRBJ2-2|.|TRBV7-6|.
TGTGCCAGCAGCTTAGTGACAGCCCCAAACACCGGGGAGCTGTCTTTT
CASSLVTAPNTGELSF
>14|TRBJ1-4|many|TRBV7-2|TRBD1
TGTGCCAGCAGCCTCAGGGGGAGAGGCGAAAAACTGTTTTTT
CASSLRGRGEKLFF